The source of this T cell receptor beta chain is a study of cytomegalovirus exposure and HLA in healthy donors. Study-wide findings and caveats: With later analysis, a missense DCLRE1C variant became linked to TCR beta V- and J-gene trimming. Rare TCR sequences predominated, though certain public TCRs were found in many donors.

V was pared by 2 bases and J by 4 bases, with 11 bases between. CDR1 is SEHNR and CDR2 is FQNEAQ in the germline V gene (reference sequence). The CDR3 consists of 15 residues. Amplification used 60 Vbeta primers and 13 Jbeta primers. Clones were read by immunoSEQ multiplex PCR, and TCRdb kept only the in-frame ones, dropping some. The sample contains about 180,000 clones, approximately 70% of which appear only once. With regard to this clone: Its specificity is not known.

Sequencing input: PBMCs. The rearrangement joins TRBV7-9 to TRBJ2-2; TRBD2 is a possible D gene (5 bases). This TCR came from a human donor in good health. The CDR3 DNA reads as TGTGCCAGCAGCTTACCGGCCGCGGGCACCGGGGAGCTGTTTTTT. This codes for CASSLPAAGTGELFF.